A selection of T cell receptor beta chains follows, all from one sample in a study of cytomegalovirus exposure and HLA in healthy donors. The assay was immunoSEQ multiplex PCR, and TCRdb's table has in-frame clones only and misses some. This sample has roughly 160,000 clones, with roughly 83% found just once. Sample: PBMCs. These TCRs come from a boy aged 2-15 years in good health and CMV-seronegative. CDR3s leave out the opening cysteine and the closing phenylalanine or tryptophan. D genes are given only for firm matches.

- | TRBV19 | ASSISSGGRTDTQY
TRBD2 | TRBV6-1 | ASIEGTSGYEQY
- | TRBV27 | ASSLIHRPSDEQY
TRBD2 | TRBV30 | AWSVTSDEQF
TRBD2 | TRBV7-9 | ASSLGLVSYNEQF
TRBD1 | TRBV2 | ASSFQGAGTEAF
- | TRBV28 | ASSPTSLRVDTQY
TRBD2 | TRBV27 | ASSTLSGAGVHQETQY
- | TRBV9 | ASSVSRERDTQY
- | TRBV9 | ASSVGRGLATNEKLF
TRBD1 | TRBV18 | ASSPDRVDTQY
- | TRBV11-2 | ASSSSRGGNQPQH
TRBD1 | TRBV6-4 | ASSDTTGGSNTEAF
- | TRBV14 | ASSPEGGGQF
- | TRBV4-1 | ASSQDGVGAIQY
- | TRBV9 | ASSSVITGTGANVLT
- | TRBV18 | ASSRSLTGFAEAF
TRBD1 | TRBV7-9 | ASSPGQGIPYEQY
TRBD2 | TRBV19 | ASSRTSVDNEQF
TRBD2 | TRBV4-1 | ASSQVPGLAPNEQF
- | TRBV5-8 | ASSLPLEGANTGELF
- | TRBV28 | ASSLLAVSSYNEQF
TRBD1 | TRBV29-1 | SAPGDRGTNTGELF
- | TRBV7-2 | ASSLDGFYEQY
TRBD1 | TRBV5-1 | ASSSRQGRVNTEAF
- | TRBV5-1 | ASSPVEGVEKLF
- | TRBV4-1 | ASSQVDRSNQPQH
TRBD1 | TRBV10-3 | AISERTGGASEQY
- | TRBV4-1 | ASSQVPGRQETQY
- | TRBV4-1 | ASSQDPGVYGYT
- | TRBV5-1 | ASSLSSGQGGPRRTDTQY
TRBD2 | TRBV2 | ASSVGLAGATDTQY
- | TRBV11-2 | ASSLWVQGNTEAF
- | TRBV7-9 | ASSGLPGSYNEQF
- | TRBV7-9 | ASSLDFYEQY
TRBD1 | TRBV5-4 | ASSLDRGRPGKTQY
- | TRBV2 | ASRPRGATNEKLF
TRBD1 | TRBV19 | ASTIPGQGAYGYT
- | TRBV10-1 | ASSEWRSGGYT
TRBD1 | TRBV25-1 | ASSQTGMDTNEKLF
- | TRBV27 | ASSPHGKLGYEQY
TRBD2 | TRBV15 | ATSPGGPTAYEQY
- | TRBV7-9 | ASSGLLGGYGYT
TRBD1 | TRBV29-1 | SVGPDRGRSYEQY
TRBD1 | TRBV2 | ASRMGQGAYGNTIY
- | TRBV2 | ASSSRQSNQPQH
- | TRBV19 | ASSIGTLDEQY
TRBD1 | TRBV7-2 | ASSLSDRGPYEQY
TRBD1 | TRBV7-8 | ASSWDSNGEQY
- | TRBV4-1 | ASSQDKGLGELF
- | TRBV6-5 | ASSYDYPNTGELF
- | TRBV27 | ASSLLWGPEGSNQPQH
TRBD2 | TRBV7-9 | ASSGEGSMAKNIQY
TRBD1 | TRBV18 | ASSPLSPGQGHTGELF
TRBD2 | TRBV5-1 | ASSLRLAGGVEQF
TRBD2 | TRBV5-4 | ASSSASGRTGELF